These 23 T cell receptor beta chains share one sample of origin, sequenced in a study of T cell changes during pregnancy in multiple sclerosis. TCRdb keeps only in-frame clones here, not all; method: immunoSEQ multiplex PCR. The sample carries about 53,000 clones, almost 90% recorded once. Sequencing was performed on peripheral blood, taken after pregnancy. These TCRs come from a female donor in good health, enrolled as a control in a pregnancy study.

This chain links TRBV11-2 with TRBJ2-5; a possible D gene is TRBD1 (5 bases). In germline, CDR1 is SGHAT, CDR2 FQNNGV. The CDR3 has 14 residues. V lost 5 bases, J lost 4 bases, and 14 bases lay in between. The CDR3 sequence: CASSPFRQRETQYF. The DNA for the CDR3 is TGTGCCAGCAGCCCTTTTAGACAGAGAGAGACCCAGTACTTC.

This clone was observed once. The chain combines TRBV6-1 with TRBJ2-7; 12 bases agree with TRBD2. The CDR3 is made up of 14 amino acids. V was pared by 4 bases and J by 5 bases, with 3 bases of the junction left unmatched. Germline loops: CDR1 MNHNS, CDR2 SASEGT. This CDR3 reads CASSASGRAHEQYF. The CDR3 DNA sequence: TGTGCCAGCAGTGCTAGCGGGAGGGCCCACGAGCAGTACTTC.

The CDR3 is CASRRDPTYEQYF. CDR3 sequence (DNA): TGTGCCAGCAGGCGGGACCCAACTTACGAGCAGTACTTC. The rearrangement joins TRBV28 to TRBJ2-7; D perhaps matches TRBD2 (6 bases). Trimming removed 6 bases from V and 4 bases from J, with 13 bases in between. CDR3 size: 13 residues. Germline CDR1 and CDR2: MDHEN and SYDVKM.

The rearrangement uses TRBV5-6 and TRBJ2-1, with 8 bases lining up with TRBD1. The CDR3 covers 13 residues. Germline loops: CDR1 SGHDT, CDR2 YYEEEE. After removal of 0 bases from V and 13 bases from J, the junction contained 6 bases not matched to a gene. CDR3 DNA: TGTGCCAGCAGCTTGGCGGACAGGGCGTCCCAGTTCTTC. This encodes CASSLADRASQFF.

As concerns this clone: One end of the junction is discordant with germline, which a read error may explain. This chain connects TRBV6-1 to TRBJ2-7; 7 positions agree with TRBD2. Germline lookup yields CDR1 MNHNS and CDR2 SASEGT. This CDR3 is built from 11 residues. The CDR3, as DNA: TGTGCCAGCAGTGAACTATCCCGGGGGGACTTC. This sequence encodes CASSELSRGDF.

The rearrangement joins TRBV7-8 to TRBJ2-7; 9 nucleotides match TRBD1. The CDR3 contains 15 residues. Germline V gene lookup returns CDR1 SGHVS and CDR2 FQNEAQ. V gave up 5 bases and J gave up 3 bases; unmatched junction bases: 8. The CDR3 here is CASSTDRGGRYEQYF. CDR3 nucleotides: TGTGCCAGCAGCACAGACAGGGGGGGACGCTACGAGCAGTACTTC. Filled out from reference TRBV7-8 and TRBJ2-7, the complete variable domain reads GAGVSQSPRYKVAKRGQDVALRCDPISGHVSLFWYQQALGQGPEFLTYFQNEAQLDKSGLPSDRFFAERPEGSVSTLKIQRTQQEDSAVYLCASSTDRGGRYEQYFGPGTRLTVT.

CDR3 residues: CASSQGGLAGGRTHEQFF. The DNA of the CDR3 is TGCGCCAGCAGCCAAGGGGGCTTAGCGGGGGGGCGTACTCATGAGCAGTTCTTC. This chain connects TRBV4-1 to TRBJ2-1, with 11 bases lining up with TRBD2. CDR1 and CDR2 from the germline V gene are MGHRA and YSYEKL. The length of the CDR3 is 18 residues. Trimming at V came to 1 base and at J to 8 bases, leaving 13 bases not matched to a gene.

The rearrangement links TRBV5-1 to TRBJ1-1; D unclear. CDR1 SGHRS and CDR2 YFSETQ come from the germline V gene. CDR3 length equals 14 residues. Trimming took off 5 bases at V and 0 bases at J, with 11 bases between the two ends. The CDR3 nucleotides are TGCGCCAGCAGTCAGCAACAGATGAACACTGAAGCTTTCTTT. Translating gives CASSQQQMNTEAFF.

Concerning this clone itself: Other DNA sequences in the same sample also yield this CDR3. The V gene is TRBV6-1, the J gene TRBJ1-2; D gene ambiguous. Trimming removed 0 bases at V and 7 bases at J, with 12 bases between. Germline CDR1 is MNHNS and CDR2 is SASEGT. This CDR3 is built from 14 residues. In DNA, the CDR3 is TGTGCCAGCAGTGAAGCGCTGGGTGGCGGTGGCTACACCTTC. Translation gives CASSEALGGGGYTF.

V gene TRBV7-9 combines with J gene TRBJ2-3; TRBD1 matches 8 bases. Germline loops: CDR1 SEHNR, CDR2 FQNEAQ (reference sequence). The CDR3 totals 16 residues. The junction had 9 bases not matched to a gene; V was cut back by 5 bases and J by 2 bases. The CDR3 sequence: CASSPFRQGNTDTQYF. CDR3 bases: TGTGCCAGCAGCCCTTTTAGACAGGGGAACACAGATACGCAGTATTTT.

The gene calls are TRBV7-2 and TRBJ1-1, with a possible D match to TRBD1 (6 bases). From germline, CDR1 is SGHTA and CDR2 FQGNSA. V lost 2 bases to trimming and J lost 7 bases, with 11 bases between them. This CDR3 is 13 amino acids long. Here the CDR3 reads CASSLYWTVEAFF. In DNA, the CDR3 is TGTGCCAGCAGCTTATATTGGACAGTTGAAGCTTTCTTT.

This rearrangement joins TRBV6-5 to TRBJ2-7; perhaps TRBD1 as D (5 bases). This CDR3 has 13 amino acids. Germline assignment: CDR1 MNHEY and CDR2 SVGAGI. V was cut by 7 bases and J by 6 bases, with 16 bases left in between. The DNA for the CDR3 is TGTGCCAGCAAGGGGCCGAACTTCGGCGAGCAGTACTTC. The encoded protein is CASKGPNFGEQYF.

The chain uses TRBV9 and TRBJ2-7; D is unresolved. The ends were cut back, 0 bases at V and 3 bases at J, with 4 bases in the middle. Germline V gene data show CDR1 as SGDLS and CDR2 as YYNGEE. There are 12 residues in the CDR3. CDR3 in DNA: TGTGCCAGCAGCGTAGTCCTCTACGAGCAGTACTTC. This translates into CASSVVLYEQYF.

This clone was recorded once. This rearrangement joins TRBV5-4 to TRBJ2-3; tentative D call: TRBD2 (6 bases). The germline gives CDR1 SGHNT, CDR2 YYREEE (reference sequence). V was pared by 4 bases and J by 6 bases, with 18 bases between. The CDR3 extends over 15 amino acids. This CDR3 is CASSQDPGRGDTQYF. Here the CDR3 DNA reads TGTGCCAGCAGCCAAGATCCGGGGCGGGGCGATACGCAGTATTTT.

This chain links TRBV5-5 with TRBJ1-3; the D gene is possibly TRBD1 (6 bases). V dropped 3 bases and J dropped 0 bases, with 16 bases sitting between them. CDR1 SGHKS and CDR2 YYEKEE come from the germline V gene (reference sequence). This CDR3 region has 17 residues. As DNA, the CDR3 is TGTGCCAGCAGCTCGGTGCGCACAGGGAGCTCTGGAAACACCATATATTTT. Translated: CASSSVRTGSSGNTIYF.

The chain combines TRBV28 with TRBJ2-2; TRBD2 agrees at 7 bases. This CDR3 is built from 16 residues. The trim removed 7 bases at V and 3 bases at J, leaving 11 bases unmatched. The germline gives CDR1 MDHEN, CDR2 SYDVKM. The CDR3 coding sequence is TGTGCCAGCACCCTGGGGGGGAAGGGGCACACCGGGGAGCTGTTTTTT. It yields the protein CASTLGGKGHTGELFF.

The chain carries TRBV28 and TRBJ2-7; 12 bases map to TRBD1. Germline V CDR1 and CDR2: MDHEN, SYDVKM. The CDR3 consists of 15 residues. After removal of 6 bases from V and 3 bases from J, the junction contained 6 bases not matched to a gene. CDR3 sequence (DNA): TGTGCCAGCAGCCGGGGGACAGGGGGCATCTACGAGCAGTACTTC. It codes for CASSRGTGGIYEQYF.

The genes are TRBV10-3 and TRBJ2-7; D possibly corresponds to TRBD2 (6 bases). V lost 4 bases to trimming and J lost 5 bases, with 15 bases between them. This CDR3 is built from 14 residues. Germline-derived CDR1 and CDR2 are ENHRY and SYGVKD. The CDR3: CAISVAGNADEQYF. CDR3 in DNA: TGTGCCATCAGTGTGGCGGGGAACGCGGACGAGCAGTACTTC.

Concerning this clone: The germline gene is not matched at one end of the junction; a read error may be the cause. The same CDR3 also results from other DNA sequences found in this sample. The J gene is TRBJ1-1, the V gene TRBV18, with 8 nucleotides matching TRBD1. From germline, CDR1 is KGHSH and CDR2 LQKENI. This CDR3 comprises 14 residues. The CDR3 reads CASSRLQGGTEAFF. DNA of the CDR3: TGTGCCAGCTCACGCCTACAGGGGGGGACTGAAGCCTTCTTT.

The chain is built from TRBV4-2 and TRBJ2-7; 8 positions agree with TRBD2. With V trimmed by 8 bases and J by 3 bases, 18 bases remained unmatched. CDR3 size: 17 residues. Germline V lookup: CDR1 LGHNA, CDR2 YNFKEQ. The CDR3: CASPVTCRTSSYYEQYF. The CDR3 bases are TGTGCCAGCCCGGTCACATGCAGGACTAGCAGCTACTACGAGCAGTACTTC.

The rearrangement links TRBV29-1 to TRBJ1-2; 7 bases line up with TRBD1. V shed 4 bases, J shed 4 bases, and the junction held 6 bases outside the gene matches. The length of the CDR3 is 13 residues. CDR1 SQVTM and CDR2 ANQGSEA come from the germline V gene. The chain's CDR3 is CSVGRQGGYGYTF. CDR3 in DNA: TGCAGCGTTGGTAGACAGGGAGGCTATGGCTACACCTTC.

This clone is large (0.1 to 1%). CDR3 DNA: TGTGCCAGCAGTCAGGGGACTTCACCCCTCCACTTT. Translation gives CASSQGTSPLHF. The chain employs TRBV27 and TRBJ1-6; tentative D call: TRBD1 (6 bases). The V end lost 5 bases, the J end lost 9 bases, and 8 bases lay between the germline ends. This CDR3 has 12 residues. Germline values: CDR1 MNHEY, CDR2 SMNVEV (reference sequence).

In this sample, this clone turned up once. The chain couples TRBV5-1 to TRBJ2-3; 7 nucleotides align to TRBD2. V lost 4 bases, J lost 3 bases, and 8 bases stayed unmatched. This CDR3 spans 15 amino acids. Germline V gene lookup returns CDR1 SGHRS and CDR2 YFSETQ. In DNA form, the CDR3 reads TGCGCCAGCAGCCCGGGGGGAGGTGCGACAGATACGCAGTATTTT. Its translation: CASSPGGGATDTQYF.